One TCR beta chain is described in this entry. Its specificity is not known. Transcripts of RNA were the source for amplifying TCR beta CDR3 regions. HTBI primers primed a first-round RT-PCR, and a second-round multiplex PCR followed. Each CDR3 protein is one row after TCRdb ran MiXCR on the multiplex PCR reads. Of 40,000 to 45,000 distinct CDR3 sequences listed, more than 45% are singletons. This specimen belongs to a study of Graves' ophthalmopathy and Graves' hyperthyroidism. This CDR3 is 17 amino acids long. The germline gives CDR1 SGHTA, CDR2 FQGNSA. V was trimmed by 6 bases and J by 0 bases, leaving 19 bases between them. Findings and limits, study-wide: Ophthalmopathy progression was predicted by the model at around 70% sensitivity and about 74% specificity.

Source material: peripheral blood. The chain carries TRBV7-2 and TRBJ2-3, with D possibly being TRBD1 or TRBD2 (6 bases each). The sequence derives from an adult man with Graves' ophthalmopathy. CDR3 nucleotides: TGTGCCAGCAGGTGGGGGGCTCGGGACAATAGCACAGATACGCAGTATTTT. It translates to CASRWGARDNSTDTQYF.